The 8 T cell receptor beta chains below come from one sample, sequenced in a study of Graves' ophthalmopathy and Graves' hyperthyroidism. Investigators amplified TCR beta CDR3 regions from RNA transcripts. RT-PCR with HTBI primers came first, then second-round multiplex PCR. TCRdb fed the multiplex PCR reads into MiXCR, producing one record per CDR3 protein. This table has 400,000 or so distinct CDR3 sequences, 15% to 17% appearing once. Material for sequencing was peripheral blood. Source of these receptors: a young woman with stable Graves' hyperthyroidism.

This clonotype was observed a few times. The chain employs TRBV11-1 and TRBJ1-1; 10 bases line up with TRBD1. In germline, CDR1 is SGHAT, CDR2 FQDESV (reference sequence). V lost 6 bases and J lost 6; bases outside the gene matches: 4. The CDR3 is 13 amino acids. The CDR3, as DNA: TGTGCCAGCAGTTATGACAGGGGGCCTGAAGCTTTCTTT. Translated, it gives CASSYDRGPEAFF.

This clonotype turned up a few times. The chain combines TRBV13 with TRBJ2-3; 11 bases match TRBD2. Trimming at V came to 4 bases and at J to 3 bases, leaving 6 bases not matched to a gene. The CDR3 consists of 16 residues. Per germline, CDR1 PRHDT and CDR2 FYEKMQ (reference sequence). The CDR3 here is CASSSAVAGGTDTQYF. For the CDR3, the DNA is TGTGCCAGCAGCTCTGCAGTAGCGGGGGGGACAGATACGCAGTATTTT. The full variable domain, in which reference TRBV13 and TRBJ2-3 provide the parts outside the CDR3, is AAGVIQSPRHLIKEKRETATLKCYPIPRHDTVYWYQQGPGQDPQFLISFYEKMQSDKGSIPDRFSAQQFSDYHSELNMSSLELGDSALYFCASSSAVAGGTDTQYFGPGTRLTVL.

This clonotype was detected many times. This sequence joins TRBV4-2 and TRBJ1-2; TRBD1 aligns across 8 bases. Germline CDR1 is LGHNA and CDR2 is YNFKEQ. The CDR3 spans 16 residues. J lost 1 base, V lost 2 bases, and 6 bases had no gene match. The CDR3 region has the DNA TGTGCCAGCAGCCAAATGGGACAGGACTTTAACTATGGCTACACCTTC. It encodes CASSQMGQDFNYGYTF.

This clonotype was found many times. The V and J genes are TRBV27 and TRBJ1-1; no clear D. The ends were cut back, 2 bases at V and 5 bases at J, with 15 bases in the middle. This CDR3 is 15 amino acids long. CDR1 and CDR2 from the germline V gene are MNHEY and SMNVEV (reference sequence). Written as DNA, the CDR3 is TGTGCCAGCAGTTTACTTTTAGGTCAGCGTACTGAAGCTTTCTTT. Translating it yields CASSLLLGQRTEAFF.

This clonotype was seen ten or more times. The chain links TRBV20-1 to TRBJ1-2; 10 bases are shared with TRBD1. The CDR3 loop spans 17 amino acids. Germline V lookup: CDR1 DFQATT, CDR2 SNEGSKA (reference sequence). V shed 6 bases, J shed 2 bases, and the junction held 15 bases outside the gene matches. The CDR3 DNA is TGCAGTGCCGAAGTTGCCTCTGACAGGGGGCAGAACTATGGCTACACCTTC. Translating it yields CSAEVASDRGQNYGYTF.

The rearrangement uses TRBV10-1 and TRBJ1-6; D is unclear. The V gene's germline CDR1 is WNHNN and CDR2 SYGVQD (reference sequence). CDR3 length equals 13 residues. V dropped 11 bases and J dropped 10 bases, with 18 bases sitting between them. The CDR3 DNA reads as TGCGCCTCCCAAAGCGGGAACGGCTCACCCCTCCACTTT. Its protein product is CASQSGNGSPLHF.

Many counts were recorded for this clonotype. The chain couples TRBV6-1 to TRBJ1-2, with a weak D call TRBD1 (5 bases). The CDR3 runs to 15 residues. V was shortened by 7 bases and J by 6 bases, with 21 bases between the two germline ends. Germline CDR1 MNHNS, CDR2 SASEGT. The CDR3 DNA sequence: TGTGCCAGCACCCTACTCCCGGGGGGTAAGGATGGCTACACCTTC. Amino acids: CASTLLPGGKDGYTF.

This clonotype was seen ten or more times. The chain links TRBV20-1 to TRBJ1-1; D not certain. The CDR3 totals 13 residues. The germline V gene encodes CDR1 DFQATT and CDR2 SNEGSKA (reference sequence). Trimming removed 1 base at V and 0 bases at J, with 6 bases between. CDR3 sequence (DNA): TGCAGTGCTAGAGCCTCCCTGAACACTGAAGCTTTCTTT. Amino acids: CSARASLNTEAFF.